This T cell receptor (beta chain) was sequenced during a study of a mutant IDH1 vaccine in newly diagnosed glioma. As for the study in general: Of treated patients, around 62% were men and roughly 38% women, averaging roughly 37 years. Patients were pretreated with radiotherapy, temozolomide, or both, mostly both.

Repertoires were generated with immunoSEQ multiplex PCR, while TCRdb's copy carries only in-frame clones and drops some. The sample includes just under 95,000 clones, 80% of them seen just once. The study's findings and limits: There were vaccine-induced immune responses in just over 90% of the patients.

The time point is: baseline, week 1 (first vaccination visit). Treatment noted: pre-vaccination baseline after standard-of-care therapy. Astrocytomas that were new, WHO grade 3 or 4, IDH1-mutant and ATRX-lost were present in the donors. In regard to this clone: Its antigen is unknown.

Sequencing was performed on PBMCs, taken from a glioma patient treated with radiotherapy, temozolomide or both. This TCR derives from a man aged 35 to 55 with glioma.

In DNA form, the CDR3 reads TGTGCCAGCAGCGTAGCATGGACAGGCCAAGAGACCCAGTACTTC. It translates to CASSVAWTGQETQYF. The chain carries TRBV9 and TRBJ2-5; 7 nucleotides line up with TRBD1. From germline, CDR1 is SGDLS and CDR2 YYNGEE. This CDR3 has 15 residues. V shed 0 bases and J 1 base; nucleotides not matched to a gene: 3.